Each of the 21 T cell receptor beta chains below was sequenced from the same sample in a study of OX40 agonist ivuxolimab in advanced cancers. The repertoire was sequenced with immunoSEQ multiplex PCR; TCRdb's copy has only in-frame clones and lacks some. This repertoire shows about 65,000 clones, around nine tenths found once; its top ten account for 0.38%. Source: CD4+ or CD8+ T cells sorted from blood, taken in a trial of the OX40 agonist ivuxolimab. The receptors were gathered from an adult with an advanced solid tumor such as melanoma, head and neck, liver or kidney cancer.

The V call is TRBV11-2, the J call TRBJ2-7; 12 positions agree with TRBD2. The CDR3 contains 16 residues. V was pared by 4 bases and J by 8 bases, with 12 bases of the junction left unmatched. CDR1 is SGHAT and CDR2 is FQNNGV in the germline V gene. CDR3 DNA: TGTGCCAGCAGCTCCCTAGCGGGGGGGCCGGGTATCCAGCAGTACTTC. This gives the protein CASSSLAGGPGIQQYF.

J is TRBJ1-2 and V is TRBV30, with 10 bases fitting TRBD1. The CDR3 contains 14 residues. V was clipped by 7 bases and J by 7 bases; unmatched bases: 12. Germline V gives CDR1 GTSNPN, CDR2 SVGIG (reference sequence). The CDR3 protein is CASPGQGILSGYTF. CDR3 DNA: TGTGCCTCCCCGGGACAGGGGATATTAAGTGGCTACACCTTC.

The chain has TRBV6-1 and TRBJ1-3, with 9 bases lining up with TRBD1. The V gene end was trimmed by 6 bases and the J gene end by 4 bases; junction bases not matched to a gene: 7. Per the germline V gene, CDR1 is MNHNS and CDR2 is SASEGT. This CDR3 has 15 residues. CDR3 loop: CASSSGGQGGNTIYF. In DNA, the CDR3 is TGTGCCAGCAGCTCAGGAGGACAGGGGGGAAACACCATATATTTT.

The chain is built from TRBV19 and TRBJ2-2, with 7 bases fitting TRBD2. From germline, CDR1 is LNHDA and CDR2 SQIVND (reference sequence). With 1 base clipped from V and 7 bases from J, the junction kept 6 bases outside the gene matches. The CDR3 is 15 amino acids. CDR3 protein: CASSIGPSGVGELFF. The CDR3 bases are TGTGCCAGTAGTATAGGTCCGAGCGGGGTCGGGGAGCTGTTTTTT.

This clone has only one observation. The J gene is TRBJ1-2, the V gene TRBV7-2, with D unclear. V was clipped by 0 bases and J by 6 bases, with 8 bases between them. This CDR3 contains 13 residues. CDR1 SGHTA and CDR2 FQGNSA come from the germline V gene. The CDR3 spells CASSLAAGDGYTF. The CDR3 nucleotides are TGTGCCAGCAGCTTAGCAGCTGGGGATGGCTACACCTTC.

This clone was observed a few times. The chain carries TRBV6-1 and TRBJ1-5, with D unclear. CDR1 is MNHNS, CDR2 SASEGT, per germline. V dropped 3 bases and J dropped 5 bases, with 8 bases sitting between them. The CDR3 has 13 amino acids. CDR3 sequence reads: CASSDSFDQPQHF. In nucleotides, the CDR3 is TGTGCCAGCAGTGACAGCTTCGATCAGCCCCAGCATTTT.

The chain carries TRBV5-8 and TRBJ1-1; no definite D call. The CDR3 is made up of 15 amino acids. Germline V gives CDR1 SGHTS, CDR2 YDEGEE. The V end was cut by 4 bases, the J end by 1 base, with 14 bases between. CDR3 bases: TGTGCCAGCAGCCGGGTTCTTCACCCGAACACTGAAGCTTTCTTT. It yields the protein CASSRVLHPNTEAFF.

The gene calls are TRBV7-9 and TRBJ1-2; TRBD1 matches 8 bases. The length of the CDR3 is 18 residues. V lost 0 bases, J lost 4 bases, and 13 bases stayed unmatched. CDR1 is SEHNR and CDR2 is FQNEAQ in the germline V gene (reference sequence). CDR3 nucleotide sequence: TGTGCCAGCAGCTTAGCGCGGACAGGGTTGAAGGGCAGCTATGGCTACACCTTC. Protein: CASSLARTGLKGSYGYTF.

The rearrangement uses TRBV10-2 and TRBJ1-1, with TRBD1 identical over 9 bases. With V trimmed by 6 bases and J by 5 bases, 1 base remained unmatched. Germline loops: CDR1 WSHSY, CDR2 SAAADI. The CDR3 has 12 amino acids. CDR3 sequence reads: CASRQGATEAFF. The CDR3 DNA sequence: TGCGCCAGCAGACAGGGGGCAACTGAAGCTTTCTTT.

The rearrangement uses TRBV2 and TRBJ1-5; D is perhaps TRBD1 (6 bases). This CDR3 has 17 residues. The V and J ends lost 5 bases and 5 bases respectively, with 22 bases between them. Germline CDR1 and CDR2: SNHLY and FYNNEI. CDR3 in DNA: TGTGCCAGCAGTCAACACCAGACAGCCGCAGGGGATCAGCCCCAGCATTTT. It translates to CASSQHQTAAGDQPQHF.

This chain connects TRBV5-1 to TRBJ1-1, with D unclear. CDR3 length: 14 amino acids. Trimming pared 0 bases from V and 0 bases from J, leaving 6 bases between. The germline V gene encodes CDR1 SGHRS and CDR2 YFSETQ. In DNA, the CDR3 is TGCGCCAGCAGCTTGGACGGCCTGAACACTGAAGCTTTCTTT. This gives the protein CASSLDGLNTEAFF.

CDR3 nucleotide sequence: TGTGCCAGCAGTCGGAGCACAGATACGCAGTATTTT. This sequence encodes CASSRSTDTQYF. This chain joins TRBV2 and TRBJ2-3, with no clear D. Germline assignment: CDR1 SNHLY and CDR2 FYNNEI. V gave up 5 bases and J gave up 0 bases, with 3 bases separating them. This CDR3 is 12 amino acids long.

The chain has TRBV9 and TRBJ2-7, with 9 positions matching TRBD1. The CDR3 covers 13 residues. Germline V gives CDR1 SGDLS, CDR2 YYNGEE. V lost 3 bases, J lost 4 bases, and 2 bases stayed unmatched. The CDR3 nucleotides are TGTGCCAGCAGCGGGACAGGGGTTTACGAGCAGTACTTC. Encoded protein: CASSGTGVYEQYF. Using reference TRBV9 and TRBJ2-7 for the parts outside the CDR3, the full variable domain is DSGVTQTPKHLITATGQRVTLRCSPRSGDLSVYWYQQSLDQGLQFLIQYYNGEERAKGNILERFSAQQFPDLHSELNLSSLELGDSALYFCASSGTGVYEQYFGPGTRLTVT.

This chain joins TRBV19 and TRBJ1-1; D is uncertain. Looked up from germline, CDR1 is LNHDA and CDR2 is SQIVND (reference sequence). Trimming pared 6 bases from V and 2 bases from J, leaving 16 bases between. The CDR3 is 15 amino acids. CDR3 sequence reads: CASSPGFLRNTEAFF. CDR3 sequence (DNA): TGTGCCAGTAGCCCCGGTTTTCTTAGAAACACTGAAGCTTTCTTT.

The CDR3 DNA reads TGTGCCAGCAGTCAGGACAGGGGCTACGAGCAGTACTTC. Its translation: CASSQDRGYEQYF. V usage is TRBV6-6 and J usage is TRBJ2-7; 9 nucleotides line up with TRBD1. The CDR3 spans 13 residues. Losses at the gene ends were 5 bases for V and 3 bases for J; bases not matched to a gene: 2. The germline V gene encodes CDR1 MNHNY and CDR2 SVGAGI (reference sequence).

The chain joins TRBV6-1 to TRBJ2-5; D is uncertain. This CDR3 region has 13 residues. Trimming removed 4 bases at V and 0 bases at J, with 6 bases between. CDR1 and CDR2 from the germline V gene are MNHNS and SASEGT. CDR3 region: CASSGHNQETQYF. CDR3 sequence (DNA): TGTGCCAGCAGTGGACATAACCAAGAGACCCAGTACTTC.

The chain recombines TRBV28 with TRBJ1-4; D may be TRBD1 (5 bases). There are 15 residues in the CDR3. Germline V gene lookup returns CDR1 MDHEN and CDR2 SYDVKM. Trimming cost V 7 bases and J 3 bases, with 15 bases left between them. For the CDR3, the DNA is TGTGCCAGCATCCCGTCGGGGGGAGCTAATGAAAAACTGTTTTTT. Protein: CASIPSGGANEKLFF.

The chain couples TRBV7-2 to TRBJ2-1; a possible D gene is TRBD2 (6 bases). CDR3 size: 12 residues. Per the germline V gene, CDR1 is SGHTA and CDR2 is FQGNSA. Trimming cost V 7 bases and J 10 bases, with 14 bases left between them. The CDR3 sequence: CASTASGGEQFF. DNA for the CDR3: TGTGCCAGCACCGCAAGTGGGGGGGAGCAGTTCTTC.

To note about this clone: Mismatch with germline at one junction end may stem from a read error. The chain links TRBV10-2 to TRBJ2-1; unclear D gene. This CDR3 comprises 12 residues. Germline loops: CDR1 WSHSY, CDR2 SAAADI. The CDR3 loop is CAGSPSVSEQFF. The CDR3 nucleotides read TGCGCCGGCAGTCCGTCGGTAAGCGAGCAGTTCTTC.

The rearrangement joins TRBV9 to TRBJ1-2; tentative D call: TRBD1 (5 bases). Germline values: CDR1 SGDLS, CDR2 YYNGEE. This CDR3 has 12 residues. V lost 6 bases and J 8 bases, leaving 14 bases between the germline ends. The CDR3 protein is CASTREGVGYTF. CDR3 coding DNA: TGTGCCAGCACCCGGGAAGGGGTGGGCTACACCTTC.

This clone was observed once. The chain recombines TRBV7-2 with TRBJ2-7; 11 bases are shared with TRBD2. CDR1 and CDR2 (germline): SGHTA, FQGNSA. The CDR3 loop spans 15 amino acids. After removal of 5 bases from V and 7 bases from J, the junction contained 10 bases not matched to a gene. As DNA, the CDR3 is TGTGCCAGCAGCCCTAGCGGGGGGACGGGCTATGAGCAGTACTTC. Its translation is CASSPSGGTGYEQYF.